Described below is a single T cell receptor beta chain sequence and its context. Its antigen remains unidentified. Between the trimmed V and J ends, which lost 6 bases and 0 bases, there was a span of 8 bases. The CDR3 is 13 residues long. The germline CDR1 and CDR2 sequences are WSHSY and SAAADI. These data come from a study of PD-1 blockade in classical Hodgkin lymphoma. The repertoire was sequenced with immunoSEQ multiplex PCR; TCRdb's copy has only in-frame clones and lacks some. The repertoire includes roughly 13,000 clones, roughly 84% of them detected once, and more than 25% sits in the top ten. In every patient, relapse followed autologous stem cell transplantation, while exposure to brentuximab vedotin differed. General observations from the study: It was reported that newly diagnosed patients had less baseline TCR diversity than healthy donors. Complete responders matched newly diagnosed patients in baseline diversity.

The specimen was peripheral blood mononuclear cells (PBMCs), collected at baseline. The J gene is TRBJ1-1, the V gene TRBV10-2; no definite D call. This TCR came from a human donor with classical Hodgkin lymphoma. The CDR3 sequence: CASRRSLNTEAFF. The CDR3 DNA reads as TGCGCCAGCAGGAGGTCCTTGAACACTGAAGCTTTCTTT.